Listed here is a single T cell receptor (beta chain). Its target is not known. This entry comes from a study of T cell repertoires in cytomegalovirus infection. Findings and limits, study-wide: Clonotypes of TCR beta that were HLA-C-restricted and CMV-specific dominated the ex vivo response.

MiXCR, run by TCRdb on the reads, gives a single entry per CDR3 protein. There are about 71,000 distinct CDR3 sequences in the sample; 20% to 25% occur only once, and roughly two thirds lies in the top ten. Deletions cut 4 bases from V and 4 bases from J, with 10 bases between. CDR3 length: 13 residues. Germline CDR1 SEHNR, CDR2 FQNEAQ (reference sequence). The chain has TRBV7-9 and TRBJ1-2; D not certain. This TCR derives from a human donor in good health (CMV status not recorded). Some clones in this sample may be carry-over from other donors' samples. The material was CD8+ T cells from cultured PBMCs, obtained from culture after CMV antigen stimulation. Written as DNA, the CDR3 is TGTGCCAGCAGCTCGGCCGGATTCTATGGCTACACCTTC. It is translated as CASSSAGFYGYTF.